A single sample gave rise to the 27 T cell receptor beta chains below, sequenced in a study of blood T cells in healthy people across ages. It was with a sample-barcoded 5' primer and a J-beta primer mix that a second PCR of roughly 7 to 12 cycles was run. Each CDR3 protein gets one entry after TCRdb re-called the 5' RACE reads with MiXCR. The sample contains about 1.4 million distinct CDR3 sequences, roughly 64% of which appear only once. The sequenced sample was blood. These receptors were collected from a man between 18 and 29 years old in good health.

The chain recombines TRBV6-2 or TRBV6-3 with TRBJ1-2; no clear D gene. The CDR3 length is 10 residues. Germline-derived CDR1 and CDR2 are MNHEY and SVGEGT. V dropped 6 bases and J dropped 13 bases, with 12 bases sitting between them. CDR3 coding DNA: TGTGCCAGCAGCCGCCCAGATGTCACCTTC. It yields the protein CASSRPDVTF.

The V call is TRBV7-8, the J call TRBJ2-1, with 10 bases aligning to TRBD1. From germline, CDR1 is SGHVS and CDR2 FQNEAQ. Trimming removed 5 bases from V and 4 bases from J; junction bases left unmatched: 11. The CDR3 totals 17 residues. The CDR3 loop is CASSRTRGTGVYNEQFF. In nucleotides, the CDR3 is TGTGCCAGCAGCCGCACCCGGGGGACAGGGGTTTACAATGAGCAGTTCTTC.

V is TRBV29-1 and J is TRBJ2-1, with D perhaps given as TRBD1 or TRBD2 (6 bases each). In germline, CDR1 is SQVTM, CDR2 ANQGSEA. The CDR3 loop spans 16 amino acids. Trimming took 6 bases from V and 0 from J, leaving 18 bases between them. CDR3: CSVRGPTESSYNEQFF. The DNA for the CDR3 is TGCAGCGTCCGGGGGCCGACAGAGAGCTCCTACAATGAGCAGTTCTTC.

The chain recombines TRBV12-3 or TRBV12-4 with TRBJ2-1; tentatively, D is TRBD2 (7 bases). The J call is doubtful: the DNA matches TRBJ2-7 better. The length of the CDR3 is 17 residues. The CDR3 loop is CASAGALVTSEYNEQYF. DNA of the CDR3: TGTGCCAGCGCGGGGGCCCTCGTTACTAGCGAGTACAATGAGCAGTACTTC.

This sequence joins TRBV20-1 and TRBJ1-5, with unresolved D. The germline CDR1 and CDR2 sequences are DFQATT and SNEGSKA (reference sequence). This CDR3 is built from 14 residues. Trimming shortened V by 0 bases and J by 4 bases, and 10 bases separated the two germline ends. The CDR3: CSARDSRFNQPQHF. In DNA, the CDR3 is TGCAGTGCTAGAGATTCTAGGTTTAATCAGCCCCAGCATTTT.

This sequence joins TRBV12-3 or TRBV12-4 and TRBJ1-3, with 7 positions matching TRBD1. J was trimmed by 7 bases and V by 8 bases; bases with no gene match: 14. CDR3 length: 15 amino acids. This chain's CDR3 is CASQFRYRGQNTIYF. The CDR3 region has the DNA TGTGCCAGCCAGTTCCGGTACAGGGGACAGAACACCATATATTTT.

The chain employs TRBV5-1 and TRBJ2-1; 13 nucleotides align to TRBD2. The V gene's germline CDR1 is SGHRS and CDR2 YFSETQ. The ends lost 1 base at V and 8 bases at J; junction bases unmatched: 15. The CDR3 is made up of 19 amino acids. The CDR3 region is CASSLLWTSGGLKGDEQFF. The CDR3 DNA reads as TGCGCCAGCAGCTTGCTGTGGACTAGCGGGGGTTTAAAGGGGGATGAGCAGTTCTTC.

This clonotype was seen a single time. The chain uses TRBV28 and TRBJ1-4, with 7 bases fitting TRBD1. V dropped 8 bases and J dropped 7; count of bases not matched to a gene: 10. Germline CDR1 is MDHEN and CDR2 is SYDVKM. The CDR3 runs to 14 residues. The CDR3 spells CASGGGAIGEKLFF. CDR3 bases: TGTGCCAGCGGAGGGGGCGCGATTGGTGAAAAACTGTTTTTT.

V and J are TRBV29-1 and TRBJ2-5; the match to TRBD2 covers 8 bases. Germline assignment: CDR1 SQVTM and CDR2 ANQGSEA. V dropped 3 bases and J dropped 7; count of bases not matched to a gene: 4. This CDR3 contains 12 residues. CDR3 DNA sequence: TGCAGCGTTGAGGGCGGGGGGAGGACCCAGTACTTC. The encoded protein is CSVEGGGRTQYF.

The V and J genes are TRBV9 and TRBJ2-5, with 9 nucleotides matching TRBD2. The J call may be in error: the DNA end matches TRBJ2-7 better. Germline lookup yields CDR1 SGDLS and CDR2 YYNGEE. The CDR3 is 14 residues long. CDR3 in DNA: TGTGCCAGCAGCGTAGGACTAGCGGACTACGAGCAGTACTTC. It translates to CASSVGLADYEQYF.

The rearrangement uses TRBV4-1 and TRBJ1-2, with unresolved D. Trimming shortened V by 2 bases and J by 4 bases, and 8 bases separated the two germline ends. Per germline, CDR1 MGHRA and CDR2 YSYEKL. The CDR3 consists of 13 residues. The CDR3 loop reads CASSQSLGYGYTF. The DNA for the CDR3 is TGCGCCAGCAGCCAATCGCTGGGCTATGGCTACACCTTC.

CDR3 bases: TGTGCCACCAGCCCCCTTGCCTCCGGGGAGCTGTTTTTT. It encodes CATSPLASGELFF. V usage is TRBV15 and J usage is TRBJ2-2; no clear D gene. The germline V gene has CDR1 LNHNV and CDR2 YYDKDF (reference sequence). The V and J ends lost 5 bases and 6 bases respectively, with 10 bases between them. The CDR3 consists of 13 residues. The full variable domain, in which reference TRBV15 and TRBJ2-2 provide the parts outside the CDR3, is DAMVIQNPRYQVTQFGKPVTLSCSQTLNHNVMYWYQQKSSQAPKLLFHYYDKDFNNEADTPDNFQSRRPNTSFCFLDIRSPGLGDTAMYLCATSPLASGELFFGEGSRLTVL.

This clonotype was picked up one time. The V call is TRBV6-2 or TRBV6-3, the J call TRBJ2-7, with 10 bases aligning to TRBD2. CDR1 and CDR2 from the germline V gene are MNHEY and SVGEGT. J was trimmed by 5 bases and V by 2 bases; bases with no gene match: 27. The CDR3 runs to 22 residues. The chain's CDR3 is CASSYPIKAASGRNAGSHEQYF. Written as DNA, the CDR3 is TGTGCCAGCAGTTACCCAATCAAAGCGGCTAGCGGGAGAAACGCCGGTTCGCACGAGCAGTACTTC.

The V gene is TRBV6-5, the J gene TRBJ2-7, with a tentative D call TRBD2 (6 bases). Germline V gene sequence: CDR1 MNHEY, CDR2 SVGAGI. Trimming removed 0 bases at V and 3 bases at J, with 15 bases between. CDR3 length: 16 residues. The CDR3 nucleotides read TGTGCCAGCAGTTACTCCATAGCGGATACCATCTACGAGCAGTACTTC. Protein: CASSYSIADTIYEQYF.

The chain is built from TRBV12-3 or TRBV12-4 and TRBJ2-3; 7 positions agree with TRBD2. Trimming removed 6 bases from V and 4 bases from J; junction bases left unmatched: 7. This CDR3 is 14 amino acids long. The CDR3 spells CASRTGGWADTQYF. CDR3 coding DNA: TGTGCCAGCAGAACGGGGGGTTGGGCAGATACGCAGTATTTT.

This clonotype came up a few times. This chain joins TRBV27 and TRBJ2-5, with no clear D. The germline V and J ends were trimmed by 5 bases and 4 bases, with 17 bases remaining between them. The CDR3 spans 15 residues. The germline V gene encodes CDR1 MNHEY and CDR2 SMNVEV (reference sequence). The CDR3 reads CASSLTLNVLETQYF. As DNA, the CDR3 is TGTGCCAGCAGTCTGACCCTCAACGTCTTAGAGACCCAGTACTTC.

This clonotype appeared once. The chain carries TRBV9 and TRBJ2-3; 7 nucleotides agree with TRBD2. Germline trimming cut 3 bases from V and 3 bases from J; bases unmatched to any gene: 13. This CDR3 is 17 amino acids long. Germline-derived CDR1 and CDR2 are SGDLS and YYNGEE. Here the CDR3 DNA reads TGTGCCAGCAGCGGCAAACTACCGCCGGGGGGTACAGATACGCAGTATTTT. It yields the protein CASSGKLPPGGTDTQYF.

There are a few counts of this clonotype. The gene calls are TRBV4-1 and TRBJ2-4; D uncertain. The V end lost 0 bases, the J end lost 13 bases, and 22 bases lay between the germline ends. CDR1 and CDR2 (germline): MGHRA, YSYEKL. The CDR3 extends over 16 amino acids. In DNA form, the CDR3 reads TGCGCCAGCAGCCAAGATCTGCCGGGCAGCCCTAGAAAGCAGTACTTC. Its protein is CASSQDLPGSPRKQYF.

This chain connects TRBV28 to TRBJ1-1, with 8 bases identical to TRBD1. In germline, CDR1 is MDHEN, CDR2 SYDVKM. The junction had 7 bases not matched to a gene; V was cut back by 10 bases and J by 3 bases. This CDR3 is built from 13 residues. For the CDR3, the DNA is TGTGCCATCGACCGGACAGGGCACACTGAAGCTTTCTTT. It translates to CAIDRTGHTEAFF.

This clonotype was counted once. V and J are TRBV6-5 and TRBJ2-1; 7 nucleotides align to TRBD1. The CDR3 spans 13 residues. Trimming at V came to 2 bases and at J to 7 bases, leaving 2 bases not matched to a gene. CDR1 MNHEY and CDR2 SVGAGI come from the germline V gene. The CDR3 DNA is TGTGCCAGCAGTTACCCGGGACAGAATGAGCAGTTCTTC. It encodes CASSYPGQNEQFF.

The rearrangement links TRBV27 to TRBJ2-5, with D possibly TRBD2 on 6 matching bases. The assigned J gene may be wrong: the sequence end matches TRBJ2-7 better. Germline V gene sequence: CDR1 MNHEY, CDR2 SMNVEV (reference sequence). The CDR3 contains 13 residues. CDR3 DNA: TGTGCCCGAGGTCCCAGGCGGGACTACGAGCAGTACTTC. Protein product: CARGPRRDYEQYF.

This clonotype was detected once. The chain is built from TRBV3-1 and TRBJ2-1; D is ambiguous. Germline CDR1 and CDR2: LGHDT and YNNKEL (reference sequence). V gave up 0 bases and J gave up 6 bases, with 9 bases separating them. The CDR3 has 14 amino acids. The CDR3 DNA is TGTGCCAGCAGCCAAGAAAGGTCGGTCAATGAGCAGTTCTTC. Translation gives CASSQERSVNEQFF.

The sample holds a few counts of this clonotype. The chain joins TRBV5-1 to TRBJ2-5; TRBD2 agrees at 7 bases. The CDR3 is 15 residues long. Trimming cost V 0 bases and J 5 bases; bases outside gene matches: 7. CDR1 and CDR2 from the germline V gene are SGHRS and YFSETQ. The CDR3 DNA reads TGCGCCAGCAGCTTGGATGGTAGCGGGTGGGAGACCCAGTACTTC. It encodes CASSLDGSGWETQYF.

With respect to this clonotype: Sequence at one end of the junction differs from germline and may be a read error. The chain has TRBV27 and TRBJ2-1, with 7 nucleotides matching TRBD2. The CDR3 sequence is 14 residues long. Germline V CDR1 and CDR2: MNHEY, SMNVEV (reference sequence). CDR3 region: CARSFGGGYNEQFF. The CDR3 bases are TGTGCCCGCAGTTTTGGGGGGGGCTACAATGAGCAGTTCTTC.

V usage is TRBV7-9 and J usage is TRBJ2-7; 9 positions agree with TRBD2. The CDR3 is 15 residues long. Germline V CDR1 and CDR2: SEHNR, FQNEAQ (reference sequence). Trimming cost V 3 bases and J 0 bases; bases outside gene matches: 3. In nucleotides, the CDR3 is TGTGCCAGCAGCTTTGGACTAGCGAACTCCTACGAGCAGTACTTC. The encoded protein is CASSFGLANSYEQYF.

This clonotype turned up a few times. The rearrangement uses TRBV27 and TRBJ2-1; 16 bases match TRBD2. The germline CDR1 and CDR2 sequences are MNHEY and SMNVEV (reference sequence). The CDR3 is made up of 18 amino acids. V lost 4 bases and J lost 1; bases outside the gene matches: 4. Written as DNA, the CDR3 is TGTGCCAGCAGTTCCGGGACTAGCGGGGGGGCGTCCTACAATGAGCAGTTCTTC. It codes for CASSSGTSGGASYNEQFF.

In this sample, this clonotype turned up a few times. The rearrangement uses TRBV4-3 and TRBJ2-1; a possible D gene is TRBD1 (7 bases). Trimming stripped 1 base from V and 3 bases from J, with 13 bases between. The CDR3 has 16 amino acids. The germline V gene has CDR1 LGHNA and CDR2 YSLEER. The CDR3 DNA reads as TGCGCCAGCAGCCAAGGGAGGGGGCTGAACTACAATGAGCAGTTCTTC. It translates to CASSQGRGLNYNEQFF.